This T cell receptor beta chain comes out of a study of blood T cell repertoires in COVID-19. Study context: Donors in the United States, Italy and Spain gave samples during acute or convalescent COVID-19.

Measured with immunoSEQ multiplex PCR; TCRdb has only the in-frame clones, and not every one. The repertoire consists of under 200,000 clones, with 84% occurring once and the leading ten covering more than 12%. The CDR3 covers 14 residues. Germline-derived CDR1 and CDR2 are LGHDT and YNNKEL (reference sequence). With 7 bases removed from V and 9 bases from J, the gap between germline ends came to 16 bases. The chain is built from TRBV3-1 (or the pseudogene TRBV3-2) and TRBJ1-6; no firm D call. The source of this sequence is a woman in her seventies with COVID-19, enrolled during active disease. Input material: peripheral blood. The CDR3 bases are TGTGCCAGCAACGGAGGGTGGGAGGGTTCACCCCTCCACTTT. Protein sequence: CASNGGWEGSPLHF.